This TCR beta chain was obtained from a study of CD8 T cells in Susac syndrome. Study as a whole: The sequenced Susac syndrome patients comprised 5 or 6 with active disease and about eight in remission.

The CDR3 covers 14 residues. Germline V gene sequence: CDR1 GTSNPN, CDR2 SVGIG (reference sequence). Trimming removed 2 bases from V and 3 bases from J; junction bases left unmatched: 3. Random hexamers were used to reverse transcribe 0.5 to 1 ug of RNA. MiXCR was run by TCRdb on the immunoSEQ multiplex PCR reads, yielding one entry per CDR3 protein. The sample holds roughly 200,000 distinct CDR3 sequences, around 90% seen once. V gene TRBV30 combines with J gene TRBJ2-1; the match to TRBD2 covers 8 bases. This clonotype was obtained from a human donor with Susac syndrome. The sample was CD4+ T cells from PBMCs. Here the CDR3 DNA reads TGTGCCTGGAGTTTCGGGGGGGGCTACAATGAGCAGTTCTTC. Translation: CAWSFGGGYNEQFF.